This passage covers 23 T cell receptor beta chains from one sample sequenced in a study of neurological immune-mediated disorders. TCRdb redid the calling of the 5' RACE reads with MiXCR, one entry per CDR3 protein. The sample lists around 46,000 distinct CDR3 sequences, 3.5% to 5% occurring once. The material sequenced was PBMCs. These receptors all come from a woman aged 60 to 75 with multiple sclerosis.

In this sample, this clonotype turned up a few times. The CDR3: CSARARGGGTDTQYF. CDR3 DNA: TGCAGTGCTAGGGCTCGGGGCGGGGGCACAGATACGCAGTATTTT. The chain carries TRBV20-1 and TRBJ2-3; a possible D gene is TRBD2 (6 bases). Trimming took 3 bases from V and 1 from J, leaving 14 bases between them. This CDR3 has 15 amino acids. Germline-derived CDR1 and CDR2 are DFQATT and SNEGSKA (reference sequence).

This clonotype was seen repeatedly, ten times or more. The chain joins TRBV15 to TRBJ2-5; TRBD2 agrees at 8 bases. Germline trimming cut 1 base from V and 1 base from J; bases unmatched to any gene: 8. The CDR3 covers 17 residues. Germline loops: CDR1 LNHNV, CDR2 YYDKDF (reference sequence). The CDR3 DNA reads as TGTGCCACCAGCAGAGGTCCCAGCGGGAGCCCCCAAGAGACCCAGTACTTC. It translates to CATSRGPSGSPQETQYF.

This clonotype was observed many times. The gene calls are TRBV10-3 and TRBJ2-1; 11 bases match TRBD2. Germline lookup yields CDR1 ENHRY and CDR2 SYGVKD. V was clipped by 3 bases and J by 1 base; unmatched bases: 2. The CDR3 sequence is 16 residues long. The CDR3 bases are TGTGCCATCAGTGAAACTAGCGGGAGATCCTACAATGAGCAGTTCTTC. This codes for CAISETSGRSYNEQFF.

This clonotype was picked up many times. This chain links TRBV12-3 or TRBV12-4 with TRBJ1-1; D is uncertain. The CDR3 runs to 14 residues. The V end lost 3 bases, the J end lost 4 bases, and 12 bases lay between the germline ends. CDR3: CASSFAGDGTEAFF. The CDR3, as DNA: TGTGCCAGCAGTTTCGCGGGCGATGGCACTGAAGCTTTCTTT.

The chain couples TRBV3-1 to TRBJ2-3; D may correspond to TRBD1 or TRBD2 (5 bases each). CDR3 size: 15 residues. Trimming cost V 4 bases and J 0 bases, with 11 bases left between them. Germline loops: CDR1 LGHDT, CDR2 YNNKEL (reference sequence). The DNA of the CDR3 is TGTGCCAGCAGCCGGGACCCCTCTAGCACAGATACGCAGTATTTT. Translating it yields CASSRDPSSTDTQYF.

This clonotype has ten or more counts. V is TRBV20-1 and J is TRBJ1-2; D unclear. With 3 bases removed from V and 7 bases from J, the gap between germline ends came to 9 bases. The CDR3 loop spans 11 amino acids. Per the germline V gene, CDR1 is DFQATT and CDR2 is SNEGSKA (reference sequence). The CDR3 nucleotides are TGCAGTGCTAGCGGGCCGGGTGGCTACACCTTC. Translation: CSASGPGGYTF.

This clonotype was recorded many times. The gene calls are TRBV20-1 and TRBJ2-1; D is unclear. V lost 0 bases and J 1 base, leaving 16 bases between the germline ends. CDR1 DFQATT and CDR2 SNEGSKA come from the germline V gene (reference sequence). CDR3 length: 17 residues. CDR3 protein: CSARDDSGFPSYNEQFF. The CDR3 coding sequence is TGCAGTGCTAGAGATGACTCCGGGTTTCCATCCTACAATGAGCAGTTCTTC.

As to this clonotype: Just one base apart from a much larger clone, this may be a read error. This chain connects TRBV20-1 to TRBJ1-2, with TRBD1 matching over 7 bases. Germline V CDR1 and CDR2: DFQATT, SNEGSKA (reference sequence). The CDR3 is 15 residues long. After removal of 4 bases from V and 2 bases from J, the junction contained 10 bases not matched to a gene. CDR3 nucleotide sequence: TGCAGTGCTAAGCGGGACAGACTTACCAACTATGGCTACACCTTC. It encodes CSAKRDRLTNYGYTF.

This clonotype was recorded at least ten times. V and J are TRBV5-1 and TRBJ2-1; TRBD1 is a possible D gene (6 bases). The CDR3 totals 15 residues. Between the trimmed V and J ends, which lost 0 bases and 2 bases, there was a span of 9 bases. The germline V gene encodes CDR1 SGHRS and CDR2 YFSETQ. The CDR3 DNA sequence: TGCGCCAGCAGCTTGGCAGACAGGACCTACAATGAGCAGTTCTTC. This codes for CASSLADRTYNEQFF.

Of note for this clonotype: Germline is not matched at one junction end, which may reflect a read error. The chain combines TRBV10-3 with TRBJ1-5; the D is unclear. This CDR3 comprises 15 residues. Germline V gives CDR1 ENHRY, CDR2 SYGVKD. CDR3 residues: CAISEGMFGNQPQNF. CDR3 bases: TGTGCCATCAGTGAGGGGATGTTCGGCAATCAGCCCCAGAATTTT.

This clonotype was seen many times. The chain combines TRBV7-3 with TRBJ1-1; D not certain. From germline, CDR1 is SGHTA and CDR2 FQGTGA. The CDR3 has 16 residues. Trimming took 1 base from V and 2 from J, leaving 14 bases between them. CDR3: CASSLRVRGFNTEAFF. CDR3 sequence (DNA): TGTGCCAGCAGCTTAAGGGTCCGTGGCTTCAACACTGAAGCTTTCTTT. The entire variable domain, with the rest obtained from reference TRBV7-3 and TRBJ1-1, is as follows: GAGVSQTPSNKVTEKGKYVELRCDPISGHTALYWYRQSLGQGPEFLIYFQGTGAADDSGLPNDRFFAVRPEGSVSTLKIQRTERGDSAVYLCASSLRVRGFNTEAFFGQGTRLTVV.

The table lists this clonotype with many counts. This rearrangement joins TRBV5-1 to TRBJ2-5; D call uncertain. Germline CDR1 and CDR2: SGHRS and YFSETQ. This CDR3 has 13 residues. Trimming pared 5 bases from V and 4 bases from J, leaving 12 bases between. The CDR3 bases are TGCGCCAGCAGTAGGGCTGATGGAGAGACCCAGTACTTC. This encodes CASSRADGETQYF.

This clonotype showed up many times. V gene TRBV7-9 combines with J gene TRBJ1-4, with D uncertain. This CDR3 has 11 amino acids. The germline V and J ends were trimmed by 7 bases and 5 bases, with 5 bases remaining between them. The germline V gene encodes CDR1 SEHNR and CDR2 FQNEAQ (reference sequence). CDR3 region: CASTPNEKLFF. The CDR3 DNA reads TGTGCCAGCACCCCGAATGAAAAACTGTTTTTT.

This clonotype has a count of ten or more. CDR3 sequence reads: CSASGTVNEKLFF. In DNA form, the CDR3 reads TGCAGTGCTAGTGGTACAGTTAATGAAAAACTGTTTTTT. V and J are TRBV20-1 and TRBJ1-4; no clear D. The V and J ends lost 3 bases and 4 bases respectively, with 9 bases between them. This CDR3 has 13 amino acids. Looked up from germline, CDR1 is DFQATT and CDR2 is SNEGSKA (reference sequence).

The rearrangement joins TRBV18 to TRBJ2-5; 13 nucleotides agree with TRBD2. Unmatched junction bases numbered 9, after V lost 1 base and J lost 7 bases. The CDR3 is made up of 17 amino acids. Germline V gene data show CDR1 as KGHSH and CDR2 as LQKENI. CDR3 in amino acids: CASSPRGTSGDRGTQYF. The CDR3 coding sequence is TGTGCCAGCTCACCACGTGGGACTAGCGGGGACCGAGGGACCCAGTACTTC.

Comments on this clonotype: The conserved final phenylalanine or tryptophan is absent from the CDR3, which likely points to a read error. The chain combines TRBV28 with TRBJ2-7; 9 nucleotides agree with TRBD1. The CDR3 sequence is 15 residues long. Germline assignment: CDR1 MDHEN and CDR2 SYDVKM. The ends lost 5 bases at V and 3 bases at J; junction bases unmatched: 8. CDR3 sequence reads: CASSPPGQGNYEQYL. The CDR3 DNA follows: TGTGCCAGCAGTCCCCCGGGACAGGGAAACTACGAGCAGTACCTC.

The sample holds many counts of this clonotype. The chain couples TRBV10-3 to TRBJ1-2; D is undetermined. Germline V gene data show CDR1 as ENHRY and CDR2 as SYGVKD. V lost 0 bases and J lost 3, with 8 bases in between. The CDR3 is 14 amino acids. CDR3 DNA: TGTGCCATCAGTGAGTCTGATGAGCACTATGGCTACACCTTC. Translated: CAISESDEHYGYTF.

The gene calls are TRBV6-5 and TRBJ2-1; possible D gene TRBD2, 6 bases. Per germline, CDR1 MNHEY and CDR2 SVGAGI. Trimming stripped 6 bases from V and 2 bases from J, with 17 bases between. The CDR3 loop spans 16 amino acids. The CDR3, as DNA: TGTGCCAGCAGCCCCCCTCGGGGGAGGACCTACAATGAGCAGTTCTTC. Protein: CASSPPRGRTYNEQFF.

This clonotype came up many times. V is TRBV20-1 and J is TRBJ1-3, with 7 bases identical to TRBD1. Unmatched junction bases numbered 6, after V lost 4 bases and J lost 3 bases. Germline loops: CDR1 DFQATT, CDR2 SNEGSKA (reference sequence). The CDR3 runs to 14 residues. The CDR3 sequence is CSAKAGGYGNTIYF. The CDR3 DNA sequence: TGCAGTGCTAAAGCAGGGGGATATGGAAACACCATATATTTT.

There are many counts of this clonotype. V gene TRBV4-1 combines with J gene TRBJ2-7; D might be TRBD2 (7 bases). CDR1 is MGHRA and CDR2 is YSYEKL in the germline V gene. The V gene lost 0 bases and the J gene lost 3 bases, with 12 bases spanning the gap. The CDR3 contains 15 residues. As DNA, the CDR3 is TGCGCCAGCAGCCAAGAAGGCGGGGGCTTCTACGAGCAGTACTTC. Amino acids: CASSQEGGGFYEQYF.

This clonotype was recorded at least ten times. The chain recombines TRBV20-1 with TRBJ1-2; 7 positions match TRBD1. The junction had 8 bases not matched to a gene; V was cut back by 3 bases and J by 10 bases. Germline loops: CDR1 DFQATT, CDR2 SNEGSKA (reference sequence). CDR3 length equals 12 residues. CDR3 sequence (DNA): TGCAGTGCTAGTAGCAGGGGGGGTTACTACACCTTC. Translated, it gives CSASSRGGYYTF.

In this sample, this clonotype turned up many times. The CDR3 spells CASSHALGANVLTF. The CDR3 DNA reads as TGTGCCAGCAGCCACGCCCTTGGGGCCAACGTCCTGACTTTC. The V call is TRBV7-9, the J call TRBJ2-6, with D hard to call. The CDR3 sequence is 14 residues long. V was clipped by 5 bases and J by 3 bases, with 8 bases between them. Looked up from germline, CDR1 is SEHNR and CDR2 is FQNEAQ (reference sequence). The entire variable domain, with the rest obtained from reference TRBV7-9 and TRBJ2-6, is as follows: DTGVSQNPRHKITKRGQNVTFRCDPISEHNRLYWYRQTLGQGPEFLTYFQNEAQLEKSRLLSDRFSAERPKGSFSTLEIQRTEQGDSAMYLCASSHALGANVLTFGAGSRLTVL.

In this sample, this clonotype turned up many times. V is TRBV28 and J is TRBJ1-1; D gene uncertain. The length of the CDR3 is 12 residues. With 9 bases removed from V and 5 bases from J, the gap between germline ends came to 13 bases. CDR1 is MDHEN, CDR2 SYDVKM, per germline. CDR3 loop: CASSAAFTEAFF. The CDR3, as DNA: TGTGCCAGTTCCGCTGCCTTTACTGAAGCTTTCTTT. Using reference TRBV28 and TRBJ1-1 for the parts outside the CDR3, the full variable domain is DVKVTQSSRYLVKRTGEKVFLECVQDMDHENMFWYRQDPGLGLRLIYFSYDVKMKEKGDIPEGYSVSREKKERFSLILESASTNQTSMYLCASSAAFTEAFFGQGTRLTVV.